A single T cell receptor beta chain is shown here with its context. TCRdb's copy holds only in-frame clones and misses some; the assay was immunoSEQ multiplex PCR. The sample carries about 320,000 clones, 75% to 85% recorded once. These data belong to a study of blood T cell repertoires in COVID-19. Study at large: The cDNA or gDNA used as material had been derived from T cells, B-cell-depleted T cells, or PBMCs.

The CDR3 loop spans 14 amino acids. Trimming cost V 10 bases and J 1 base, with 17 bases left between them. This chain connects TRBV23-1 to TRBJ2-7; D may be TRBD1 (5 bases). TRBV23-1 is marked as an open reading frame, function uncertain. This clonotype was obtained from a human donor in a cohort sampled during active COVID-19. Sequencing was performed on peripheral blood. This CDR3 is CAIRSRQTSYEQYF. The DNA for the CDR3 is TGCGCCATCCGTAGCCGACAGACATCCTACGAGCAGTACTTC.